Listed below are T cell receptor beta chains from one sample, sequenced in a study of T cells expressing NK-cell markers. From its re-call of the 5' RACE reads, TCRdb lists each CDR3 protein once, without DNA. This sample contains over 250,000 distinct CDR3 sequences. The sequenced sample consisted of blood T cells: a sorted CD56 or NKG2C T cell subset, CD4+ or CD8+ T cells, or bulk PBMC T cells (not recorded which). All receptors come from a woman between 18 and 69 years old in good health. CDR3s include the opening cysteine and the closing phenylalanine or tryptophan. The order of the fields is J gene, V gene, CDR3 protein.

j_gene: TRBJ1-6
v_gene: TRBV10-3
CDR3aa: CAIRGTGAENSPLHF

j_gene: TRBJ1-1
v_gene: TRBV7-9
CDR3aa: CASSFQGPSGTEAFF

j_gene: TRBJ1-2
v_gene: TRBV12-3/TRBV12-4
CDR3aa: CASSQGGSNYGYTF

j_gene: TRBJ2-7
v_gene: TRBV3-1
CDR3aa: CASSQEGLSGGDYEQYF

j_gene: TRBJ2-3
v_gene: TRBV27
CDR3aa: CASSFIGGAGGTDTQYF

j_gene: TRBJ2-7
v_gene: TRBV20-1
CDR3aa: CSARGTGGYEQYF

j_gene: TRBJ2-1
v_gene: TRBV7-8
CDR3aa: CASSLSGSSGTYNEQFF

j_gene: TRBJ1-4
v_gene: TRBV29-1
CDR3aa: CSVLGQGSEKLFF

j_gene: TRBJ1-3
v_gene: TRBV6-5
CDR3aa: CASSYSRGKIGNTIYF

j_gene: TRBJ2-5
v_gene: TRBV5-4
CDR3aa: CASSSGGSGETQYF

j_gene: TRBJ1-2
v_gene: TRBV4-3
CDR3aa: CASSPGGGGFYYGYTF

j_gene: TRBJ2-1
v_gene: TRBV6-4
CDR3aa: CASSDGTGYNEQFF

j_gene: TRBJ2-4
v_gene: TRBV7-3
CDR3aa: CASRSQGLDKNIQYF

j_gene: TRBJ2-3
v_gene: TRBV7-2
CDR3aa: CASSSKRPGVGDTQYF

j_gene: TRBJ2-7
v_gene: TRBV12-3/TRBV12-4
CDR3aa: CASRLLAGGVYEQYF

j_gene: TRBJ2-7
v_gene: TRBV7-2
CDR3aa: CASSFQTGHDEQYF

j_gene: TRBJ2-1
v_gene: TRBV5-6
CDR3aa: CASSLRTSGGPGEQFF

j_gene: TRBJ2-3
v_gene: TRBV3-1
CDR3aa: CASSRGARGSLDTQYF

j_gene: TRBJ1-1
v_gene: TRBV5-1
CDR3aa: CASSFGGLEDTEAFF

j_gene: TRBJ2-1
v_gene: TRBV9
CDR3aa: CASSPRPWGDEQFF

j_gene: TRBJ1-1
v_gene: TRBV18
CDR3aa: CASSPRDRGRSEAFF

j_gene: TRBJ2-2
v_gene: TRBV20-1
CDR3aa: CSARMTAVDGGELFF

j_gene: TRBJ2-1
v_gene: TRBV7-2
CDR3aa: CASSFVVSGRYNEQFF

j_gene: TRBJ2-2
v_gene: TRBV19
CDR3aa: CASSIGVPAGELFF

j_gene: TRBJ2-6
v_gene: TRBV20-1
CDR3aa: CSARQGLGSGANVLTF

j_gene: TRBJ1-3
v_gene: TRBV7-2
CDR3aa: CASSLGPNSGNTIYF

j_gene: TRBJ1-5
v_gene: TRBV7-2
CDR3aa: CASSPPGSGNQPQHF